This passage covers 20 T cell receptor beta chains from one sample sequenced in a study of neoadjuvant nivolumab and ipilimumab in lung cancer (dated by TCRdb to 2018 to 2020). In light of the paper, this sample's time point label describes: at surgical resection after neoadjuvant nivolumab +/- ipilimumab. Library prep was done by the immunoSEQ multiplex PCR assay. The clones in this table, taken by TCRdb from immuneACCESS, are in-frame only. Not every clone is retained; where verified, under half of the shortfall comes from an unresolved V gene, and the cause of the rest is unknown. The sample profile shows about 25,000 clones; about 81% of them were found once. Jointly, the top ten make up approximately 8.6% of the sample. This specimen consisted of tumor tissue, obtained after neoadjuvant nivolumab, alone or with ipilimumab, at or shortly before surgery. The receptors stem from an adult with non-small cell lung cancer.

CDR3 DNA: TGTGCCAGCAGCTTGGACACTAGGGACGAGCAGTACTTC. Its translation: CASSLDTRDEQYF. The gene calls are TRBV5-4 and TRBJ2-7; a weak D match, TRBD2 (5 bases). Trimming shortened V by 0 bases and J by 5 bases, and 9 bases separated the two germline ends. CDR1 is SGHNT and CDR2 is YYREEE in the germline V gene (reference sequence). This CDR3 has 13 amino acids.

This sequence joins TRBV6-5 and TRBJ2-1, with TRBD2 matching over 7 bases. Per the germline V gene, CDR1 is MNHEY and CDR2 is SVGAGI. The CDR3 is made up of 13 amino acids. Trimming removed 7 bases from V and 1 base from J; junction bases left unmatched: 1. DNA of the CDR3: TGTGCCAGCAATAGCGGGTCCTACAATGAGCAGTTCTTC. It specifies CASNSGSYNEQFF.

The V and J genes are TRBV5-1 and TRBJ1-4; D is undetermined. The V end was cut by 6 bases, the J end by 8 bases, with 17 bases between. Germline-derived CDR1 and CDR2 are SGHRS and YFSETQ. CDR3 length: 14 amino acids. The CDR3 here is CASTTGPPGEKLFF. CDR3 DNA sequence: TGCGCCAGCACCACCGGGCCCCCAGGAGAAAAACTGTTTTTT.

The gene calls are TRBV7-9 and TRBJ2-7; the match to TRBD2 covers 9 bases. The CDR3 covers 12 residues. V was pared by 4 bases and J by 9 bases, with 4 bases of the junction left unmatched. Per the germline V gene, CDR1 is SEHNR and CDR2 is FQNEAQ (reference sequence). The CDR3 region is CASSSPAGGQYF. CDR3 DNA: TGTGCCAGCAGCTCCCCAGCGGGAGGGCAGTACTTC.

CDR3 sequence: CATSTGEASEQYF. The CDR3 DNA sequence: TGTGCCACCAGCACGGGAGAGGCTAGCGAGCAGTACTTC. V and J are TRBV15 and TRBJ2-7, with D perhaps matching TRBD2 (6 bases). CDR3 length: 13 amino acids. CDR1 and CDR2 (germline): LNHNV, YYDKDF (reference sequence). V was pared by 4 bases and J by 6 bases, with 13 bases between.

The chain recombines TRBV5-1 with TRBJ2-1; D may be TRBD2 (6 bases). V lost 0 bases to trimming and J lost 9 bases, with 16 bases between them. The V gene's germline CDR1 is SGHRS and CDR2 YFSETQ. This CDR3 is 15 amino acids long. DNA for the CDR3: TGCGCCAGCAGCTTGGTCGGGAGAGAGGCCAGTGAGCAGTTCTTC. Its translation: CASSLVGREASEQFF.

The chain employs TRBV18 and TRBJ1-1, with D possibly matching TRBD1 (6 bases). V was pared by 3 bases and J by 4 bases, with 9 bases between. Germline loops: CDR1 KGHSH, CDR2 LQKENI. The length of the CDR3 is 13 residues. CDR3 sequence: CASSPLGGTEAFF. The CDR3 DNA follows: TGTGCCAGCTCACCTTTAGGGGGCACTGAAGCTTTCTTT.

This chain uses TRBV6-1 with TRBJ1-1, with no clear D. Deletions cut 2 bases from V and 0 bases from J, with 7 bases between. Germline CDR1 is MNHNS and CDR2 is SASEGT. The CDR3 length is 14 residues. The CDR3 DNA reads TGTGCCAGCAGTGAACCTGGATTGAACACTGAAGCTTTCTTT. Its translation is CASSEPGLNTEAFF.

The V and J genes are TRBV11-2 and TRBJ2-7, with TRBD2 as a possible D gene (6 bases). Trimming removed 5 bases from V and 2 bases from J, with 16 bases in between. This CDR3 is built from 15 residues. Germline CDR1 is SGHAT and CDR2 is FQNNGV. The CDR3 is CASSAGRTGAYEQYF. CDR3 sequence (DNA): TGTGCCAGCAGCGCAGGCCGAACGGGAGCCTACGAGCAGTACTTC.

This clone was detected only a few times. The CDR3 region is CASSYSRGTYGYTF. CDR3 nucleotides: TGTGCCAGCAGTTACTCGAGGGGGACCTATGGCTACACCTTC. This rearrangement joins TRBV6-5 to TRBJ1-2; D possibly corresponds to TRBD1 (6 bases). The CDR3 contains 14 residues. Germline CDR1 MNHEY, CDR2 SVGAGI. V dropped 0 bases and J dropped 4 bases, with 9 bases sitting between them.

The sample holds a few counts of this clone. The rearrangement joins TRBV19 to TRBJ2-1; 7 bases agree with TRBD2. The V gene's germline CDR1 is LNHDA and CDR2 SQIVND (reference sequence). V was pared by 1 base and J by 6 bases, with 6 bases of the junction left unmatched. This CDR3 is built from 15 residues. CDR3 residues: CASSIVGGGSNEQFF. The CDR3 DNA is TGTGCCAGTAGTATAGTGGGGGGAGGGTCCAATGAGCAGTTCTTC.

The chain recombines TRBV6-5 with TRBJ2-7; TRBD1 agrees at 7 bases. Unmatched junction bases numbered 6, after V lost 5 bases and J lost 2 bases. Germline V gene lookup returns CDR1 MNHEY and CDR2 SVGAGI. The CDR3 loop spans 14 amino acids. Written as DNA, the CDR3 is TGTGCCAGCAGTGCGGGTCAGGGGGCCTACGAGCAGTACTTC. It codes for CASSAGQGAYEQYF.

The rearrangement joins TRBV27 to TRBJ2-2, with TRBD1 matching over 9 bases. J lost 5 bases, V lost 6 bases, and 7 bases had no gene match. This CDR3 contains 15 residues. CDR1 MNHEY and CDR2 SMNVEV come from the germline V gene (reference sequence). CDR3 sequence reads: CASSSTGGRTGELFF. The CDR3 DNA reads as TGTGCCAGCAGCTCGACAGGGGGTCGTACCGGGGAGCTGTTTTTT.

V and J are TRBV11-3 and TRBJ2-5; possibly TRBD2 for D (6 bases). The CDR3 runs to 17 residues. Germline CDR1 and CDR2: SGHNT and YENEEA. V was trimmed by 1 base and J by 5 bases, leaving 20 bases between them. CDR3 DNA: TGTGCCAGCAGCTTAGGCCGGGACTCACCCCGAGGGGAGACCCAGTACTTC. Amino acids: CASSLGRDSPRGETQYF.

DNA of the CDR3: TGTGCCAGCAGGGCGGGGGATATCGATGAAAAACTGTTTTTT. It codes for CASRAGDIDEKLFF. The chain employs TRBV25-1 and TRBJ1-4, with D tentatively TRBD1 (5 bases). This CDR3 region has 14 residues. Per germline, CDR1 MGHDK and CDR2 SYGVNS. Trimming took off 6 bases at V and 6 bases at J, with 14 bases between the two ends.

The J gene is TRBJ2-2, the V gene TRBV5-4; 7 nucleotides align to TRBD1. Trimming at V came to 4 bases and at J to 0 bases, leaving 6 bases not matched to a gene. This CDR3 is built from 16 residues. Germline assignment: CDR1 SGHNT and CDR2 YYREEE (reference sequence). The CDR3 DNA reads as TGTGCCAGCAGCGTCGGACAGGCCCCGAACACCGGGGAGCTGTTTTTT. It encodes CASSVGQAPNTGELFF.

The chain combines TRBV4-1 with TRBJ2-5; TRBD1 might be the D (6 bases). V was trimmed by 1 base and J by 3 bases, leaving 9 bases between them. The CDR3 sequence is 14 residues long. Germline CDR1 MGHRA, CDR2 YSYEKL. The CDR3 spells CASSQVAGEETQYF. The CDR3 DNA reads TGCGCCAGCAGCCAAGTAGCAGGGGAAGAGACCCAGTACTTC.

The CDR3 DNA reads as TGCGCCAGCAGCTTGGGCGGGGCGAGCTCCTACGAGCAGTACTTC. This encodes CASSLGGASSYEQYF. The chain couples TRBV5-1 to TRBJ2-7, with D possibly matching TRBD2 (6 bases). CDR1 is SGHRS and CDR2 is YFSETQ in the germline V gene. The V and J ends lost 0 bases and 0 bases respectively, with 10 bases between them. CDR3 length: 15 amino acids. Drawing the rest from reference TRBV5-1 and TRBJ2-7, the complete variable domain is KAGVTQTPRYLIKTRGQQVTLSCSPISGHRSVSWYQQTPGQGLQFLFEYFSETQRNKGNFPGRFSGRQFSNSRSEMNVSTLELGDSALYLCASSLGGASSYEQYFGPGTRLTVT.

This chain connects TRBV5-4 to TRBJ2-1; tentative D call: TRBD2 (5 bases). CDR1 and CDR2 (germline): SGHNT, YYREEE (reference sequence). The CDR3 spans 14 residues. Trimming cost V 4 bases and J 6 bases, with 14 bases left between them. CDR3 nucleotide sequence: TGTGCCAGCAGCATTTCCGGGGATATCAATGAGCAGTTCTTC. This gives the protein CASSISGDINEQFF.

This chain connects TRBV30 to TRBJ2-1; D remains ambiguous. The germline V gene encodes CDR1 GTSNPN and CDR2 SVGIG (reference sequence). This CDR3 spans 15 amino acids. Between the trimmed V and J ends, which lost 5 bases and 0 bases, there was a span of 14 bases. Here the CDR3 reads CAWGLVMSSYNEQFF. The CDR3 DNA reads TGTGCCTGGGGGCTAGTCATGAGCTCCTACAATGAGCAGTTCTTC.